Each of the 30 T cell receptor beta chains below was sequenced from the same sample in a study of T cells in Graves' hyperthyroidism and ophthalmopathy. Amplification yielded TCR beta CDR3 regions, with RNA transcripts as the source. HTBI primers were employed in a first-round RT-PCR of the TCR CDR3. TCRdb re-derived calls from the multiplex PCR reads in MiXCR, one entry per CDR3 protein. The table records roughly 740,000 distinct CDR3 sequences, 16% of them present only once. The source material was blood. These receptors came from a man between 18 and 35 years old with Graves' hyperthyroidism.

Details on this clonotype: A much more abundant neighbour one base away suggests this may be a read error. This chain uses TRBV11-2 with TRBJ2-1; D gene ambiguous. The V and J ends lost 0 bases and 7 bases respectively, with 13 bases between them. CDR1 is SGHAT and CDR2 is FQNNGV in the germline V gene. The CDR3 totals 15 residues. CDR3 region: CASSLESTVWNEQFF. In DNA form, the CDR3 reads TGTGCCAGCAGCTTAGAGTCGACTGTCTGGAATGAGCAGTTCTTC.

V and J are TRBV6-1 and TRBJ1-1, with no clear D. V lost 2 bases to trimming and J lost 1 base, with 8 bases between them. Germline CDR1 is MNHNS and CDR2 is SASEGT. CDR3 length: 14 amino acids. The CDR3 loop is CASSEFEKNTEAFF. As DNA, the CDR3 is TGTGCCAGCAGTGAATTCGAGAAGAACACTGAAGCTTTCTTT.

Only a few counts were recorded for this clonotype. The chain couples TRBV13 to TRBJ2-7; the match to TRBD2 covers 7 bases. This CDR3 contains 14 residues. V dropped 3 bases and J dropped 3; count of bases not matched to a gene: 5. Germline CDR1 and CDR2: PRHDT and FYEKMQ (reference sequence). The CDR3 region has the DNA TGTGCCAGCAGCTTCTCGGGACTAATCTACGAGCAGTACTTC. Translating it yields CASSFSGLIYEQYF.

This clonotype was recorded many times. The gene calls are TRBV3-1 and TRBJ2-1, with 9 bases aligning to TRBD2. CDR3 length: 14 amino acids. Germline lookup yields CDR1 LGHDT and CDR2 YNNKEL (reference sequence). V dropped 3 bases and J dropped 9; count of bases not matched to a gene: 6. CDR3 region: CASSQIAGEVEQFF. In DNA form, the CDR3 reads TGTGCCAGCAGCCAGATAGCGGGAGAGGTTGAGCAGTTCTTC.

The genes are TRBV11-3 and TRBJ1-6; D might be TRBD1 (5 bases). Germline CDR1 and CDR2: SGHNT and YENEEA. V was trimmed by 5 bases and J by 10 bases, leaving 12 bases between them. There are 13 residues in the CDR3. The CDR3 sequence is CASSGALGSPLHF. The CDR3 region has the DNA TGTGCCAGCAGCGGGGCTTTGGGGTCACCCCTCCACTTT.

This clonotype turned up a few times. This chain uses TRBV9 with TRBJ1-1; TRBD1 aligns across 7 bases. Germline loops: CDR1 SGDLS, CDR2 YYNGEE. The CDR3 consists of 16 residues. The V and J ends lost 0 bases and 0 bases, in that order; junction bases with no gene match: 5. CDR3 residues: CASSVGQGLVNTEAFF. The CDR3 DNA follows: TGTGCCAGCAGCGTAGGACAGGGTTTGGTGAACACTGAAGCTTTCTTT.

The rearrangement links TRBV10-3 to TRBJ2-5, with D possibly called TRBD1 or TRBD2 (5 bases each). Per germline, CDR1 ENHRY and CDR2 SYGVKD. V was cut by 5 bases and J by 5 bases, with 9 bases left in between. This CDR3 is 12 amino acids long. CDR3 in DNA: TGTGCCATCAGTTGGGGCGGGGAGACCCAGTACTTC. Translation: CAISWGGETQYF.

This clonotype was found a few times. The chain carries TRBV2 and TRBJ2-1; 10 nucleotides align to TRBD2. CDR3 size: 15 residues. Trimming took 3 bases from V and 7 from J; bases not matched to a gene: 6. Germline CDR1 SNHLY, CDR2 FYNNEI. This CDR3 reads CASSEELAGTNEQFF. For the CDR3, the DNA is TGTGCCAGCAGTGAGGAACTAGCGGGAACTAATGAGCAGTTCTTC.

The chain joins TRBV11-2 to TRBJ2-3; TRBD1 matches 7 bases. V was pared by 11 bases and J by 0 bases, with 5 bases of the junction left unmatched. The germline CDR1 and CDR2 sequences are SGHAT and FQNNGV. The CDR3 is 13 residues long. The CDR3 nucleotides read TGTGCCGCCCGGGACAGTAGCACAGATACGCAGTATTTT. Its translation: CAARDSSTDTQYF. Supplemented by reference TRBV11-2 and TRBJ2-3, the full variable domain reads EAGVAQSPRYKIIEKRQSVAFWCNPISGHATLYWYQQILGQGPKLLIQFQNNGVVDDSQLPKDRFSAERLKGVDSTLKIQPAKLEDSAVYLCAARDSSTDTQYFGPGTRLTVL.

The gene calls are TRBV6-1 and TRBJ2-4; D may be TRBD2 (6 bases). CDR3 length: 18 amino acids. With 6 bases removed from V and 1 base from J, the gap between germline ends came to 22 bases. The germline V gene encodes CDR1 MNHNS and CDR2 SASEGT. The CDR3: CASSQSAPPRGAKNIQYF. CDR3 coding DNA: TGTGCCAGCAGCCAGTCCGCGCCCCCCCGGGGGGCCAAAAACATTCAGTACTTC.

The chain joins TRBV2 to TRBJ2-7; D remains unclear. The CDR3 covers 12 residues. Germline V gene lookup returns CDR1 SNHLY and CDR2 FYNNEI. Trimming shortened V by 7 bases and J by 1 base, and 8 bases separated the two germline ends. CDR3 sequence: CASISLSYEQYF. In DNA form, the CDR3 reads TGTGCCAGCATCAGTTTGTCCTACGAGCAGTACTTC.

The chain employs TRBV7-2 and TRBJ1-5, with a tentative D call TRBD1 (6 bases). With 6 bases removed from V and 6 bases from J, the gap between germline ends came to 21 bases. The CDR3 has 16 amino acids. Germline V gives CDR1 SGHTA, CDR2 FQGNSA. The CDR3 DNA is TGTGCCAGCAGTGAAAGTAGCGGCAGGGGAGGTCAGCCCCAGCATTTT. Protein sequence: CASSESSGRGGQPQHF.

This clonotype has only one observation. The CDR3 region is CASRPHANTGELFF. The CDR3 region has the DNA TGTGCCAGCCGTCCCCATGCGAACACCGGGGAGCTGTTTTTT. This chain joins TRBV6-2 or TRBV6-3 and TRBJ2-2; D is uncertain. Deletions cut 8 bases from V and 0 bases from J, with 10 bases between. From germline, CDR1 is MNHEY and CDR2 SVGEGT. CDR3 size: 14 residues.

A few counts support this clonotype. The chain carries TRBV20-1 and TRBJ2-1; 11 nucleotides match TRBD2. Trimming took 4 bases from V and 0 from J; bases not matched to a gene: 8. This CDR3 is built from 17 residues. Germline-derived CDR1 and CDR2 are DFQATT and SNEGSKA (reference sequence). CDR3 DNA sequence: TGCAGTGCTACTGTGACTAGCGGGGTCAGCTCCTACAATGAGCAGTTCTTC. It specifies CSATVTSGVSSYNEQFF.

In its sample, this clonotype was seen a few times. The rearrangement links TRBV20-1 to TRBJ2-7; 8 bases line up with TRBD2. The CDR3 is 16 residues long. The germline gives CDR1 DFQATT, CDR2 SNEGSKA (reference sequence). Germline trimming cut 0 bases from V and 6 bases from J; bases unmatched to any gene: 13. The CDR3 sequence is CSARDPVTSGRLEQYF. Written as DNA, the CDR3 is TGCAGTGCTAGAGATCCAGTAACTAGCGGACGCCTCGAGCAGTACTTC.

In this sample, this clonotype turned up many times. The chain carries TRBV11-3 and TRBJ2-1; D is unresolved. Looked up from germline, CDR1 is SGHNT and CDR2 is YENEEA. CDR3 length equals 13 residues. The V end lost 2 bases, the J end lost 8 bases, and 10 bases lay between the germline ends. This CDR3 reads CASSLSNKHEQFF. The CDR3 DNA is TGTGCCAGCAGCTTAAGTAACAAGCATGAGCAGTTCTTC.

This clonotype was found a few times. The CDR3 loop reads CATSRNKRESRDTGELFF. CDR3 nucleotide sequence: TGTGCCACCAGTCGTAATAAGCGGGAGAGTCGGGACACCGGGGAGCTGTTTTTT. The rearrangement joins TRBV24-1 to TRBJ2-2; TRBD2 aligns across 8 bases. Trimming took 6 bases from V and 3 from J; bases not matched to a gene: 14. The CDR3 has 18 residues. Per germline, CDR1 KGHDR and CDR2 SFDVKD.

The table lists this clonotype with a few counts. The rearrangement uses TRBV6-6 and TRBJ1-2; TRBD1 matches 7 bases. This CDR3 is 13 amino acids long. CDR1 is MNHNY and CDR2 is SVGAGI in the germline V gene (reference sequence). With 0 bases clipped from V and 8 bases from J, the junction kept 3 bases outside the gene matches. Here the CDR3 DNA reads TGTGCCAGCAGTTACTCCAGACAGGGCGGCTACACCTTC. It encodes CASSYSRQGGYTF.

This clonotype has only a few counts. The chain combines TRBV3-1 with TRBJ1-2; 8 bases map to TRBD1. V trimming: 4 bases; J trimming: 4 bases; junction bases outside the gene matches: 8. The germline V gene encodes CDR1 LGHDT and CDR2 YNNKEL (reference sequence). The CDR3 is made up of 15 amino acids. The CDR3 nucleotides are TGTGCCAGCAGCCTTGGGGCAGGGGGCCTCTATGGCTACACCTTC. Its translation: CASSLGAGGLYGYTF.

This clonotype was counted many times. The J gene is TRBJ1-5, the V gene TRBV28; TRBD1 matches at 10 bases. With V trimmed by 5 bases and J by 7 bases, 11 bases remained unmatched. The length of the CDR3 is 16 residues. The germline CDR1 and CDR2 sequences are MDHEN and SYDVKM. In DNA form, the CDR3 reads TGTGCCAGCAGTGACGGTAGGGACAGGGGAGGACAGCCCCAGCATTTT. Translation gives CASSDGRDRGGQPQHF.

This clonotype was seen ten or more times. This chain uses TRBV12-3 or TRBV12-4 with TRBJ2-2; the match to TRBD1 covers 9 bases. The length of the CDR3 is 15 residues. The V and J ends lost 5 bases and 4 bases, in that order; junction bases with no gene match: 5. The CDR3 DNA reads TGTGCCAGCAGTCTCACAGGGGGCCGCACCGGGGAGCTGTTTTTT. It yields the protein CASSLTGGRTGELFF.

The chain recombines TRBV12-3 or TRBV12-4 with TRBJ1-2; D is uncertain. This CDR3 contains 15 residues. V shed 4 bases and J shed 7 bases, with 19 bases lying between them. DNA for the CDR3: TGTGCCAGCAGTTACCCTCCGGCGGTCCCCAGTGGCTACACCTTC. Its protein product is CASSYPPAVPSGYTF.

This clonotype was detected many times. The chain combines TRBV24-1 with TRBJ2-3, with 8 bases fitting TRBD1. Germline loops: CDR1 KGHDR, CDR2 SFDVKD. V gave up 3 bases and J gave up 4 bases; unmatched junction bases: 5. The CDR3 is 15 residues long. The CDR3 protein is CATSDPSDRADTQYF. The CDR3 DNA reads TGTGCCACCAGTGATCCTTCGGACAGGGCAGATACGCAGTATTTT.

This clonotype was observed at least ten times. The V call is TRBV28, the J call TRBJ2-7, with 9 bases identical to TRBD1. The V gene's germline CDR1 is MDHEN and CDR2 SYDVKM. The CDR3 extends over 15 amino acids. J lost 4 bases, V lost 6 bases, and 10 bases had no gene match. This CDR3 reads CASSPPTGGKYEQYF. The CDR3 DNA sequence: TGTGCCAGCAGCCCACCCACAGGGGGCAAGTACGAGCAGTACTTC.

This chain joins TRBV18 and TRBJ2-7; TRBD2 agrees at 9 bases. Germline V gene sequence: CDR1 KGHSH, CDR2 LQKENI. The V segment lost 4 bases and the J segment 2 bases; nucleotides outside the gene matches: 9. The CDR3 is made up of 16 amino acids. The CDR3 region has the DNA TGTGCCAGCTCACGCAGTAGCGGGAGCGAGCCCTACGAGCAGTACTTC. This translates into CASSRSSGSEPYEQYF. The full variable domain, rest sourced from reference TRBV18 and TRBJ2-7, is NAGVMQNPRHLVRRRGQEARLRCSPMKGHSHVYWYRQLPEEGLKFMVYLQKENIIDESGMPKERFSAEFPKEGPSILRIQQVVRGDSAAYFCASSRSSGSEPYEQYFGPGTRLTVT.

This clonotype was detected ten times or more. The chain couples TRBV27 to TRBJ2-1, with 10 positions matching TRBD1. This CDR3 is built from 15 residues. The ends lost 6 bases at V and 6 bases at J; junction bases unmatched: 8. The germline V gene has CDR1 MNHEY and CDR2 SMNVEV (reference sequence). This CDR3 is CASSRGTGVFNEQFF. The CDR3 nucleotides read TGTGCCAGCAGCCGCGGGACAGGGGTTTTCAATGAGCAGTTCTTC.

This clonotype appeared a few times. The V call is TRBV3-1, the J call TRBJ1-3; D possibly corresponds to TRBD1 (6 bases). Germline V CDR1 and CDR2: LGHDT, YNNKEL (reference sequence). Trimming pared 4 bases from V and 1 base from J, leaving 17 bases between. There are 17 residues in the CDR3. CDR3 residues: CASSPRQAGGSGNTIYF. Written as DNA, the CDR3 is TGTGCCAGCAGCCCGCGACAGGCGGGTGGGTCTGGAAACACCATATATTTT.

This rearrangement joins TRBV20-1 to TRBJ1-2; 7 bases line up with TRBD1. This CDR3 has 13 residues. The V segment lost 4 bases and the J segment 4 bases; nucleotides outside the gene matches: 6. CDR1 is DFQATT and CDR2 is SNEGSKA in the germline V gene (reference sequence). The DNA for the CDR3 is TGCAGTGCTACCCAGGGGGGGGCCTATGGCTACACCTTC. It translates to CSATQGGAYGYTF.

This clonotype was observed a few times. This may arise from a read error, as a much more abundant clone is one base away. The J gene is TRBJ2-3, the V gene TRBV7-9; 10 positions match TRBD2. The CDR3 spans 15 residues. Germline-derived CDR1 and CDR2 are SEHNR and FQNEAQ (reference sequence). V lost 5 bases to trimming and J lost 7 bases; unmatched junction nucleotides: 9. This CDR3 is CASSTPSGSSNTQYF. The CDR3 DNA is TGTGCCAGCAGCACCCCTAGCGGGAGTTCAAATACGCAGTATTTT.

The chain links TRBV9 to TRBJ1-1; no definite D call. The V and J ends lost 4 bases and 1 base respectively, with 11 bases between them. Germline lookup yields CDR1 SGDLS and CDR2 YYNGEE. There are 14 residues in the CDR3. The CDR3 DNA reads TGTGCCAGCAGCACCAGGCTAGGGAACACTGAAGCTTTCTTT. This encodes CASSTRLGNTEAFF. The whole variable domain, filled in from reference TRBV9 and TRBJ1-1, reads DSGVTQTPKHLITATGQRVTLRCSPRSGDLSVYWYQQSLDQGLQFLIQYYNGEERAKGNILERFSAQQFPDLHSELNLSSLELGDSALYFCASSTRLGNTEAFFGQGTRLTVV.